These 24 T cell receptor beta chains were all obtained from the same sample, sequenced in a study of cytomegalovirus exposure and HLA in healthy donors. Primers for the PCR totalled 60 Vbeta and 13 Jbeta. TCRdb keeps only in-frame clones here, not all; method: immunoSEQ multiplex PCR. The sample shows 170,000 or so clones, about three quarters of them seen only once. Sequencing input: PBMCs. Receptors originate from a middle-aged woman in good health and CMV-seronegative.

The J gene is TRBJ2-2, the V gene TRBV5-3; 10 positions agree with TRBD2. TRBV5-3 is reported as an ORF; its role is uncertain. The CDR3 extends over 16 amino acids. Trimming took 1 base from V and 3 from J; bases not matched to a gene: 3. The CDR3 is CARSLRLAGDTGELFF. Written as DNA, the CDR3 is TGTGCCAGAAGCTTGAGGCTAGCGGGGGACACCGGGGAGCTGTTTTTT.

This clone has more than one count but fewer than ten. The V gene is TRBV19, the J gene TRBJ1-5; 7 bases fit TRBD1. The V segment lost 6 bases and the J segment 6 bases; nucleotides outside the gene matches: 8. The CDR3 totals 14 residues. CDR1 is LNHDA, CDR2 SQIVND, per germline (reference sequence). The CDR3 sequence: CASSPRTGAQPQHF. DNA for the CDR3: TGTGCCAGTAGCCCTAGGACAGGCGCTCAGCCCCAGCATTTT.

The V call is TRBV7-8, the J call TRBJ2-7; no clear D gene. This CDR3 region has 14 residues. V lost 2 bases, J lost 0 bases, and 8 bases lay in between. From germline, CDR1 is SGHVS and CDR2 FQNEAQ. The CDR3 here is CASSLSTVSYEQYF. CDR3 coding DNA: TGTGCCAGCAGCTTAAGTACAGTCTCCTACGAGCAGTACTTC.

The chain links TRBV11-2 to TRBJ1-1; D not certain. Between the trimmed V and J ends, which lost 1 base and 3 bases, there was a span of 12 bases. Germline V lookup: CDR1 SGHAT, CDR2 FQNNGV. The CDR3 totals 15 residues. CDR3 DNA sequence: TGTGCCAGCAGCTTAGTGGAGGGAGGATACACTGAAGCTTTCTTT. The encoded protein is CASSLVEGGYTEAFF. Using reference TRBV11-2 and TRBJ1-1 for the parts outside the CDR3, the full variable domain is EAGVAQSPRYKIIEKRQSVAFWCNPISGHATLYWYQQILGQGPKLLIQFQNNGVVDDSQLPKDRFSAERLKGVDSTLKIQPAKLEDSAVYLCASSLVEGGYTEAFFGQGTRLTVV.

The V gene is TRBV2, the J gene TRBJ2-5; possibly TRBD1 for D (5 bases). V lost 4 bases and J 3 bases, leaving 12 bases between the germline ends. This CDR3 contains 14 residues. The germline gives CDR1 SNHLY, CDR2 FYNNEI. The DNA of the CDR3 is TGTGCCAGCAGTGCAAGGACAATCAAAGAGACCCAGTACTTC. It is translated as CASSARTIKETQYF.

This clone was counted a single time. The V call is TRBV6-4, the J call TRBJ2-3; D gene uncertain. The CDR3 has 17 amino acids. Trimming left V 5 bases short and J 0 bases short, with 18 bases between. CDR1 is MRHNA and CDR2 is SNTAGT in the germline V gene. CDR3 DNA sequence: TGTGCCAGCAGTAATAGCCCCCTTTTCGGGAGCACAGATACGCAGTATTTT. This sequence encodes CASSNSPLFGSTDTQYF.

The chain employs TRBV6-5 and TRBJ2-3, with a weak D call TRBD2 (5 bases). Germline lookup yields CDR1 MNHEY and CDR2 SVGAGI. The CDR3 covers 15 residues. The V end lost 6 bases, the J end lost 0 bases, and 13 bases lay between the germline ends. The CDR3 coding sequence is TGTGCCAGCAGGCGGGCGTTATCTAGCACAGATACGCAGTATTTT. It translates to CASRRALSSTDTQYF.

Comments on this clone: Other nucleotide sequences from this sample produce the same CDR3. This chain uses TRBV5-5 with TRBJ1-2; TRBD1 agrees at 9 bases. The CDR3 extends over 13 amino acids. The V gene's germline CDR1 is SGHKS and CDR2 YYEKEE (reference sequence). V dropped 3 bases and J dropped 4; count of bases not matched to a gene: 1. The CDR3, as DNA: TGTGCCAGCAGCTCGGGACAGGGCTATGGCTACACCTTC. Protein product: CASSSGQGYGYTF.

The chain has TRBV18 and TRBJ2-5, with D possibly TRBD1 on 5 matching bases. Between the trimmed V and J ends, which lost 6 bases and 2 bases, there was a span of 16 bases. The CDR3 extends over 15 amino acids. Germline V gene data show CDR1 as KGHSH and CDR2 as LQKENI. As DNA, the CDR3 is TGTGCCAGCTCCTTCACAAGGGGCTGGCAAGAGACCCAGTACTTC. Protein product: CASSFTRGWQETQYF.

The chain couples TRBV9 to TRBJ2-7, with 9 bases identical to TRBD1. J lost 0 bases, V lost 4 bases, and 5 bases had no gene match. Germline CDR1 and CDR2: SGDLS and YYNGEE. This CDR3 has 15 amino acids. CDR3 sequence reads: CASSLQGANSYEQYF. The DNA of the CDR3 is TGTGCCAGCAGCTTACAGGGGGCAAACTCCTACGAGCAGTACTTC. Full variable domain (rest looked up from reference TRBV9 and TRBJ2-7): DSGVTQTPKHLITATGQRVTLRCSPRSGDLSVYWYQQSLDQGLQFLIQYYNGEERAKGNILERFSAQQFPDLHSELNLSSLELGDSALYFCASSLQGANSYEQYFGPGTRLTVT.

The chain carries TRBV7-6 and TRBJ2-2, with TRBD2 matching over 7 bases. J lost 1 base, V lost 3 bases, and 5 bases had no gene match. This CDR3 is built from 16 residues. The germline V gene encodes CDR1 SGHVS and CDR2 FNYEAQ. In nucleotides, the CDR3 is TGTGCCAGCAGCTTTCGGCGGGGGATGAACACCGGGGAGCTGTTTTTT. This codes for CASSFRRGMNTGELFF. Based on the CDR3 plus reference TRBV7-6 and TRBJ2-2, the full variable domain is GAGVSQSPRYKVTKRGQDVALRCDPISGHVSLYWYRQALGQGPEFLTYFNYEAQQDKSGLPNDRFSAERPEGSISTLTIQRTEQRDSAMYRCASSFRRGMNTGELFFGEGSRLTVL.

The J gene is TRBJ1-1, the V gene TRBV4-1, with D unresolved. The CDR3 sequence is 14 residues long. V was pared by 0 bases and J by 3 bases, with 8 bases between. The germline V gene encodes CDR1 MGHRA and CDR2 YSYEKL. CDR3 sequence (DNA): TGCGCCAGCAGCCAAGATTTCGGGTACACTGAAGCTTTCTTT. It specifies CASSQDFGYTEAFF.

The chain joins TRBV5-1 to TRBJ1-1; perhaps TRBD1 as D (5 bases). Germline CDR1 reads SGHRS; CDR2 reads YFSETQ. CDR3 length: 12 residues. Trimming removed 4 bases from V and 5 bases from J, with 9 bases in between. For the CDR3, the DNA is TGCGCCAGCAGCCCAGACAGTACTGAAGCTTTCTTT. Translated: CASSPDSTEAFF.

This clone was detected only once. The chain has TRBV11-2 and TRBJ1-2; 8 nucleotides line up with TRBD1. The CDR3 runs to 18 residues. Germline CDR1 and CDR2: SGHAT and FQNNGV. The V segment lost 4 bases and the J segment 2 bases; nucleotides outside the gene matches: 15. CDR3 protein: CASSSPRGPRRSNYGYTF. CDR3 DNA sequence: TGTGCCAGCAGCTCCCCCAGGGGGCCCCGTAGAAGCAACTATGGCTACACCTTC.

Worth noting for this clone: The same CDR3 arises from other DNA sequences in this sample as well. The rearrangement uses TRBV10-2 and TRBJ1-1; 10 positions agree with TRBD1. In germline, CDR1 is WSHSY, CDR2 SAAADI. Trimming at V came to 6 bases and at J to 1 base, leaving 8 bases not matched to a gene. The CDR3 is made up of 16 amino acids. CDR3 DNA sequence: TGCGCCAGCAGCGAGCCTTGGGACAGGGGGAACACTGAAGCTTTCTTT. Translating it yields CASSEPWDRGNTEAFF.

The gene calls are TRBV29-1 and TRBJ2-3; TRBD2 matches 8 bases. Germline V gives CDR1 SQVTM, CDR2 ANQGSEA. This CDR3 spans 13 amino acids. The junction had 7 bases not matched to a gene; V was cut back by 5 bases and J by 6 bases. CDR3 nucleotides: TGCAGCGTTCCCCAGCGGGGGCTCGATACGCAGTATTTT. This codes for CSVPQRGLDTQYF.

V gene TRBV6-1 combines with J gene TRBJ1-3, with D possibly matching TRBD1 (6 bases). The length of the CDR3 is 14 residues. V was trimmed by 3 bases and J by 4 bases, leaving 10 bases between them. Germline CDR1 reads MNHNS; CDR2 reads SASEGT. CDR3 nucleotide sequence: TGTGCCAGCAGTGAGAGGGGGACCGGAAACACCATATATTTT. Translated: CASSERGTGNTIYF.

The V call is TRBV6-5, the J call TRBJ1-5; 9 bases agree with TRBD1. The V gene end was trimmed by 5 bases and the J gene end by 7 bases; junction bases not matched to a gene: 6. This CDR3 comprises 14 residues. The germline CDR1 and CDR2 sequences are MNHEY and SVGAGI. Here the CDR3 reads CASSHDRGKQPQHF. CDR3 sequence (DNA): TGTGCCAGCAGTCATGACAGGGGGAAACAGCCCCAGCATTTT.

This clone turned up a few times. Other DNA sequences of this sample code for an identical CDR3. This sequence joins TRBV5-1 and TRBJ1-1, with 7 bases identical to TRBD1. The CDR3 spans 12 residues. Germline lookup yields CDR1 SGHRS and CDR2 YFSETQ. The V segment lost 4 bases and the J segment 11 bases; nucleotides outside the gene matches: 8. The CDR3 loop reads CASSLQGGEAFF. The CDR3 DNA is TGCGCCAGCAGCCTGCAGGGGGGTGAGGCTTTCTTT.

The chain carries TRBV19 and TRBJ2-7; 7 bases are shared with TRBD1. With 6 bases clipped from V and 0 bases from J, the junction kept 8 bases outside the gene matches. The CDR3 extends over 15 amino acids. The germline gives CDR1 LNHDA, CDR2 SQIVND (reference sequence). The chain's CDR3 is CASRPRTGDSYEQYF. In nucleotides, the CDR3 is TGTGCCAGTAGGCCCCGGACAGGAGACTCCTACGAGCAGTACTTC.

This clone appeared a few times. This rearrangement joins TRBV5-6 to TRBJ1-4; TRBD1 matches 7 bases. This CDR3 region has 13 residues. V shed 1 base and J 10 bases; nucleotides not matched to a gene: 4. Germline-derived CDR1 and CDR2 are SGHDT and YYEEEE. This CDR3 is CASSLPNRGKLFF. Here the CDR3 DNA reads TGTGCCAGCAGCTTGCCGAACAGGGGAAAACTGTTTTTT.

The CDR3 nucleotides are TGTGCCAGCAGTGGACAGGAAGGATTGGGCACTGAAGCTTTCTTT. Amino acid sequence: CASSGQEGLGTEAFF. V usage is TRBV6-5 and J usage is TRBJ1-1; 7 nucleotides agree with TRBD1. Germline-derived CDR1 and CDR2 are MNHEY and SVGAGI. The CDR3 covers 15 residues. V was clipped by 5 bases and J by 4 bases; unmatched bases: 10.

The chain is built from TRBV6-6 and TRBJ1-2; D gene unclear. V was trimmed by 2 bases and J by 6 bases, leaving 13 bases between them. The germline V gene has CDR1 MNHNY and CDR2 SVGAGI (reference sequence). This CDR3 spans 14 amino acids. The CDR3 DNA sequence: TGTGCCAGCAGTTACCTACAGACCCTTAATGGCTACACCTTC. Encoded protein: CASSYLQTLNGYTF.

The chain has TRBV6-5 and TRBJ2-7, with a possible D match to TRBD1 (6 bases). V was cut by 0 bases and J by 5 bases, with 8 bases left in between. The CDR3 has 13 amino acids. In germline, CDR1 is MNHEY, CDR2 SVGAGI. CDR3 bases: TGTGCCAGCAGTTACTCGAACAGGGACGAGCAGTACTTC. It is translated as CASSYSNRDEQYF.